This passage covers 6 T cell receptor beta chains from one sample sequenced in a study of blood T cell repertoires in COVID-19. Using immunoSEQ multiplex PCR, the repertoire was profiled, and TCRdb retains in-frame clones only, with some absent. Altogether some 530,000 clones are present, approximately 90% being singletons, with the ten largest covering approximately 8%. The sample consisted of PBMCs or T cells enriched from blood (not recorded which). These receptors were obtained from a woman aged 55-75 years who had recovered from COVID-19.

The genes are TRBV10-1 and TRBJ2-1, with TRBD2 matching 7 bases. There are 15 residues in the CDR3. With V trimmed by 5 bases and J by 5 bases, 9 bases remained unmatched. Germline V CDR1 and CDR2: WNHNN, SYGVQD (reference sequence). For the CDR3, the DNA is TGCGCCAGCAGTTCCTTAGTGGGGGGGAACAATGAGCAGTTCTTC. Translation gives CASSSLVGGNNEQFF.

The V gene is TRBV7-2, the J gene TRBJ2-5; perhaps TRBD2 as D (7 bases). V shed 3 bases and J shed 5 bases, with 16 bases lying between them. The CDR3 is 15 amino acids. Germline CDR1 reads SGHTA; CDR2 reads FQGNSA. The CDR3 loop reads CASSFTRGAGETQYF. The CDR3 DNA reads as TGTGCCAGCAGCTTTACTCGGGGGGCAGGGGAGACCCAGTACTTC. Full variable domain (outside the CDR3, taken from reference TRBV7-2 and TRBJ2-5): GAGVSQSPSNKVTEKGKDVELRCDPISGHTALYWYRQSLGQGLEFLIYFQGNSAPDKSGLPSDRFSAERTGGSVSTLTIQRTQQEDSAVYLCASSFTRGAGETQYFGPGTRLLVL.

The chain uses TRBV9 and TRBJ2-2, with TRBD2 identical over 10 bases. CDR3 length: 15 amino acids. V was clipped by 0 bases and J by 6 bases; unmatched bases: 2. Germline CDR1 is SGDLS and CDR2 is YYNGEE. The CDR3 DNA reads as TGTGCCAGCAGCGTAGCAAGCGGGGGGGCCGGGGAGCTGTTTTTT. Encoded protein: CASSVASGGAGELFF.

V gene TRBV19 combines with J gene TRBJ1-5; possible D gene TRBD1, 6 bases. V was cut by 5 bases and J by 6 bases, with 17 bases left in between. Germline V CDR1 and CDR2: LNHDA, SQIVND (reference sequence). This CDR3 contains 15 residues. CDR3 sequence (DNA): TGTGCCAGTAGTCAAATACAGGGAGATTCTCAGCCCCAGCATTTT. It translates to CASSQIQGDSQPQHF. The complete variable domain, with remaining parts taken from reference TRBV19 and TRBJ1-5, reads DGGITQSPKYLFRKEGQNVTLSCEQNLNHDAMYWYRQDPGQGLRLIYYSQIVNDFQKGDIAEGYSVSREKKESFPLTVTSAQKNPTAFYLCASSQIQGDSQPQHFGDGTRLSIL.

This rearrangement joins TRBV7-9 to TRBJ1-3, with D unclear. Trimming pared 5 bases from V and 3 bases from J, leaving 14 bases between. The CDR3 extends over 15 amino acids. Germline-derived CDR1 and CDR2 are SEHNR and FQNEAQ (reference sequence). Here the CDR3 DNA reads TGTGCCAGCAGCGCCCGGGAGATAGTTGGAAACACCATATATTTT. As protein: CASSAREIVGNTIYF. Variable domain in full (rest from reference TRBV7-9 and TRBJ1-3): DTGVSQNPRHKITKRGQNVTFRCDPISEHNRLYWYRQTLGQGPEFLTYFQNEAQLEKSRLLSDRFSAERPKGSFSTLEIQRTEQGDSAMYLCASSAREIVGNTIYFGEGSWLTVV.

The chain links TRBV7-8 to TRBJ1-5; D is uncertain. CDR1 is SGHVS, CDR2 FQNEAQ, per germline. This CDR3 region has 15 residues. V gave up 0 bases and J gave up 0 bases, with 6 bases separating them. The CDR3 DNA reads as TGTGCCAGCAGCTTAGCAGCTTATAGCAATCAGCCCCAGCATTTT. Translating it yields CASSLAAYSNQPQHF.